The rows below give T cell receptor beta chains drawn from one sample of a study of T cell responses to AZD1222 COVID-19 vaccine. Sequencing used immunoSEQ multiplex PCR; TCRdb keeps in-frame clones, though not all of them. Of over 150,000 clones in the sample, around 89% were seen once. Sequences were derived from peripheral blood, sampled on day 0 of AZD1222 vaccination. The source is an adult in good health. CDR3s include the opening cysteine and the closing phenylalanine or tryptophan. Each record gives: J gene, D gene, clone size, V gene, CDR3 DNA, CDR3 protein. D genes are given only for firm matches. Not every row has a clone size; where given, it reads once, few, many or a size class.

>TRBJ1-6|-|-|TRBV27
TGTGCCAGCAGCCTCTGGGGTAGGGAGAGCGCCCTCCACTTT
CASSLWGRESALHF
>TRBJ2-7|TRBD1|-|TRBV7-9
TGTGCCAGCAGCTTAAGAGGGACAGGGGACCACGAGCAGTACTTC
CASSLRGTGDHEQYF
>TRBJ2-3|-|few|TRBV11-2
TGTGCCAGCAGCTCCCTTGCAGATACGCAGTATTTT
CASSSLADTQYF
>TRBJ1-4|TRBD1|-|TRBV4-3
TGCGCCAGCAGCCAGGGACAGGGGTGGGATGAAAAACTGTTTTTT
CASSQGQGWDEKLFF
>TRBJ2-7|-|-|TRBV11-2
TGTGCCAGCAGCTTAAGCGATCAAGGCGCCTACGAGCAGTACTTC
CASSLSDQGAYEQYF
>TRBJ1-1|-|-|TRBV19
TGTGCCAGCCGGCTTGGGGCTATGAACACTGAAGCTTTCTTT
CASRLGAMNTEAFF
>TRBJ2-3|-|-|TRBV12-3/TRBV12-4
TGTGCCAGCAGTCCCGACACAGATACGCAGTATTTT
CASSPDTDTQYF
>TRBJ1-6|-|-|TRBV9
TGTGCCAGCAGCGTCTCCCCGGGGGAGGCTTCACCCCTCCACTTT
CASSVSPGEASPLHF
>TRBJ2-5|TRBD2|-|TRBV7-9
TGTGCCAGCAGCAAACTAGCGGAACAAGAGACCCAGTACTTC
CASSKLAEQETQYF
>TRBJ2-7|TRBD1|once|TRBV7-2
TGTGCCAGCAGCTCCCAACAGGGGGTCATCTACGAGCAGTACTTC
CASSSQQGVIYEQYF
>TRBJ2-2|TRBD2|-|TRBV9
TGTGCCAGCAGCGTAGGACTAGCAGACACCGGGGAGCTGTTTTTT
CASSVGLADTGELFF
>TRBJ1-1|-|-|TRBV5-1
TGCGCCAGCAGCTCAGGCGGGGGGAGCACTGAAGCTTTCTTT
CASSSGGGSTEAFF
>TRBJ2-7|TRBD1|-|TRBV5-6
TGTGCCAGCAGCTTGTTTGGGACAGGGGGTTACGAGCAGTACTTC
CASSLFGTGGYEQYF
>TRBJ1-1|-|-|TRBV6-5
TGTGCCAGCAGTTACTCGGCCGGGGGCACTGAAGCTTTCTTT
CASSYSAGGTEAFF
>TRBJ1-5|-|-|TRBV28
TGTGCCAGCAGTTTAGGTCGGACGCTCGGCAATCAGCCCCAGCATTTT
CASSLGRTLGNQPQHF
>TRBJ2-7|TRBD1|few|TRBV6-5
TGTGCCAGCAGTTCCCGGACAGGGGAGGTCGAGCAGTACTTC
CASSSRTGEVEQYF
>TRBJ2-3|TRBD2|-|TRBV2
TGTGCCAGCAGTGGGGACTACACAGATACGCAGTATTTT
CASSGDYTDTQYF
>TRBJ1-4|TRBD1|-|TRBV5-1
TGCGCCAGCAGCTTGGGAGGGGGCGCAGCTAATGAAAAACTGTTTTTT
CASSLGGGAANEKLFF
>TRBJ1-6|TRBD1|once|TRBV5-1
TGCGCCAGCAGCTCGGGGACAGGCCGCTCCTATAATTCACCCCTCCACTTT
CASSSGTGRSYNSPLHF
>TRBJ2-2|-|once|TRBV7-2
TGTGCCAGCAGCTGGACGGCTCGGCGGGACACCGGGGAGCTGTTTTTT
CASSWTARRDTGELFF
>TRBJ2-1|TRBD2|-|TRBV5-1
TGCGCCAGCAGCTTTCTAGCTAGCGGGAGTTACAATGAGCAGTTCTTC
CASSFLASGSYNEQFF
>TRBJ2-5|-|-|TRBV7-2
TGTGCCAGCAGCTTCGCGGCGGGGTACCAAGAGACCCAGTACTTC
CASSFAAGYQETQYF
>TRBJ2-2|-|-|TRBV19
TGTGCCAGTGGTCCCAGGGGCACCGGGGAGCTGTTTTTT
CASGPRGTGELFF
>TRBJ1-3|TRBD1|-|TRBV5-5
TGTGCCAGCAGCGACAGGGTCTACTCTGGAAACACCATATATTTT
CASSDRVYSGNTIYF
>TRBJ1-2|-|-|TRBV6-2/TRBV6-3
TGTGCCAGCAGTTACTCTGGGCTATCTAACTATGGCTACACCTTC
CASSYSGLSNYGYTF
>TRBJ1-2|-|-|TRBV28
TGTGCCAGCAGTTCCGGGACATCAGCTAACTATGGCTACACCTTC
CASSSGTSANYGYTF
>TRBJ1-1|-|-|TRBV5-5
TGTGCCAGCAGCTTGGTCATGGGGGCGAACACTGAAGCTTTCTTT
CASSLVMGANTEAFF
>TRBJ1-5|TRBD1|-|TRBV7-8
TGTGCCAGCAGCCCAGAGGGACAGCCCAATCAGCCCCAGCATTTT
CASSPEGQPNQPQHF
>TRBJ2-1|-|few|TRBV7-9
TGTGCCAGCAGCTTGACGAGCGGGGAGCAGTTCTTC
CASSLTSGEQFF
>TRBJ2-5|TRBD2|-|TRBV3-1/TRBV3-2
TGTGCCAGCACGGCCAGCGGGAGGGAGACCCAGTACTTC
CASTASGRETQYF
>TRBJ1-2|TRBD1|-|TRBV27
TGTGCCAGCAGTTCGGGACAGCTCTATGGCTACACCTTC
CASSSGQLYGYTF
>TRBJ1-1|TRBD1|-|TRBV6-5
TGTGCCAGCAGGTCGGGACAGATGAACACTGAAGCTTTCTTT
CASRSGQMNTEAFF
>TRBJ2-3|TRBD2|once|TRBV4-1
TGCGCCAGCAGCCAAGAAGGAAGCGGGGTTAGAACAGATACGCAGTATTTT
CASSQEGSGVRTDTQYF
>TRBJ1-1|-|-|TRBV5-1
TGCGCCAGCAACCCGACACAGAGCAACACTGAAGCTTTCTTT
CASNPTQSNTEAFF
>TRBJ1-1|-|-|TRBV6-1
TGTGCCAGCAGTGAAGGGACGGCCCAGAAAGCTTTCTTT
CASSEGTAQKAFF
>TRBJ2-5|-|-|TRBV7-2
TGTGCCAGCAGCTTAGCTTCGCTTGGGATCCAAGAGACCCAGTACTTC
CASSLASLGIQETQYF
>TRBJ2-7|TRBD2|-|TRBV9
TGTGCCAGCAGCGCAGAAATAGAGCGGGGGCACTCCTACGAGCAGTACTTC
CASSAEIERGHSYEQYF
>TRBJ1-2|-|-|TRBV5-4
TGTGCCAGCAGCTTGGGGCCGGGGGACCTCTATGGCTACACCTTC
CASSLGPGDLYGYTF
>TRBJ2-1|-|few|TRBV19
TGTGCCAGTAGTTCAAGGACAATAGGTGAGCAGTTCTTC
CASSSRTIGEQFF
>TRBJ2-7|-|-|TRBV5-6
TGTGCCAGCAGCTTAGGTCTCAGAGCCTACGAGCAGTACTTC
CASSLGLRAYEQYF
>TRBJ1-6|-|-|TRBV5-5
TGTGCCAGCAGCTTCGGGACACTTCTAAGCTCCTATAATTCACCCCTCCACTTT
CASSFGTLLSSYNSPLHF